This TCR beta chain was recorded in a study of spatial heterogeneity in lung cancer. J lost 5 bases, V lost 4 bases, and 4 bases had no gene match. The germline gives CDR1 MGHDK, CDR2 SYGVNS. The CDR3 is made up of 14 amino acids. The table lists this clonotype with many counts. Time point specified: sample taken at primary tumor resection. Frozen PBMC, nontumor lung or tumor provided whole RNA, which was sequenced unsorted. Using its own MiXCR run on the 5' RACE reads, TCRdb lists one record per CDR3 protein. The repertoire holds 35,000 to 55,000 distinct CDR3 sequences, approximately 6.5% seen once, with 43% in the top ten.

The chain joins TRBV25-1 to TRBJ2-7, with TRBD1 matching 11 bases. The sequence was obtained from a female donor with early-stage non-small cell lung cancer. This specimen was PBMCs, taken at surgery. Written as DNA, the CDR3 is TGTGCCAGCAGTGGGACAGGGGGCACCCACGAGCAGTACTTC. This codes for CASSGTGGTHEQYF.